Listed below are T cell receptor beta chains from one sample, sequenced in a study of T-cell reconstitution after alpha-beta-depleted transplantation in children. TCRdb re-called the PCR reads with MiXCR, one entry per CDR3 protein. Of more than 400,000 distinct CDR3 sequences listed, over 40% were seen once; the top ten hold 25% to 30%. This sample comprised PBMCs, obtained before TCRalphabeta/CD19-depleted stem cell transplant. The origin of the receptors is a girl aged 2 to 10 with aplastic anemia, due to receive a stem cell transplant. Both conserved end residues are part of each CDR3. A D gene is named only where the DNA matches it firmly. The size entry is marked missing in some rows and otherwise reads once, few, many or a size class.

cdr3_aa	cdr3_nt	clone_size	j_call	d_call	v_call
CASSDGGDNQPQHF	TGTGCCAGCAGTGACGGGGGGGACAATCAGCCCCAGCATTTT	.	TRBJ1-5	.	TRBV6-1
CASSRYGETQYF	TGTGCCAGCAGCCGCTATGGGGAGACCCAGTACTTC	many	TRBJ2-5	.	TRBV7-2
CATSRDLGWNTEAFF	TGTGCCACCAGCAGGGACCTGGGTTGGAACACTGAAGCTTTCTTT	.	TRBJ1-1	.	TRBV15
CASSPEGQGWNSPLHF	TGCGCCAGCAGCCCCGAGGGACAGGGGTGGAATTCACCCCTCCACTTT	.	TRBJ1-6	TRBD1	TRBV5-1
CSISASATQYF	TGCAGCATCTCAGCGTCCGCTACGCAGTATTTT	few	TRBJ2-3	.	TRBV29-1
CSARQGTGNQPQHF	TGCAGTGCCAGACAGGGAACCGGCAATCAGCCCCAGCATTTT	few	TRBJ1-5	TRBD1	TRBV20-1
CASSLVGGGNYEQYF	TGCGCCAGCAGCTTGGTAGGGGGCGGTAACTACGAGCAGTACTTC	.	TRBJ2-7	TRBD1	TRBV5-1
CASSSRGLAGGGDTQYF	TGTGCCAGCAGCTCCCGCGGACTAGCGGGGGGTGGGGATACGCAGTATTTT	.	TRBJ2-3	TRBD2	TRBV7-2
CASSPRPGQGPYEQYF	TGTGCCAGCTCACCACGACCGGGACAGGGCCCCTACGAGCAGTACTTC	.	TRBJ2-7	TRBD1	TRBV18
CASSQGDRRRGYTF	TGTGCCAGCAGCCAAGGTGACAGGAGGCGAGGCTACACCTTC	once	TRBJ1-2	.	TRBV3-1
CASSYPELTGDGGYTF	TGTGCCAGCAGTTACCCCGAGCTGACAGGCGACGGTGGCTACACCTTC	.	TRBJ1-2	.	TRBV6-5
CASSLETGPLAGSYEQYF	TGCGCCAGCAGCTTGGAGACGGGTCCCCTAGCGGGGTCCTACGAGCAGTACTTC	many	TRBJ2-7	TRBD2	TRBV5-1
CASSLGGGGANVLTF	TGTGCCAGCAGTTTAGGGGGGGGTGGGGCCAACGTCCTGACTTTC	.	TRBJ2-6	TRBD2	TRBV12-3/TRBV12-4
CSVEDLGQRGTGELFF	TGCAGCGTTGAAGATCTAGGGCAGAGGGGGACCGGGGAGCTGTTTTTT	.	TRBJ2-2	.	TRBV29-1
CASSQVRGRAKNIQYF	TGCGCCAGCAGCCAAGTGAGGGGGCGCGCCAAAAACATTCAGTACTTC	few	TRBJ2-4	TRBD1	TRBV4-3
CASSAGGTYEQYF	TGCGCCAGCAGTGCCGGCGGGACCTACGAGCAGTACTTC	few	TRBJ2-7	.	TRBV10-2
CSASSASGLPSQYF	TGCAGTGCTAGTTCGGCTAGCGGGTTGCCCTCACAGTACTTC	few	TRBJ2-7	TRBD2	TRBV20-1
CSAVGTSGSPGELFF	TGCAGTGCTGTCGGGACTAGCGGGAGCCCCGGGGAGCTGTTTTTT	many	TRBJ2-2	TRBD2	TRBV20-1
CSARWDSYNQPQHF	TGCAGTGCCAGATGGGACAGCTACAATCAGCCCCAGCATTTT	.	TRBJ1-5	TRBD1	TRBV20-1
CASSTTRDPGGRNEQFF	TGCGCCAGCAGCACCACCCGGGACCCAGGTGGCCGTAATGAGCAGTTCTTC	.	TRBJ2-1	.	TRBV5-1
CASPSIKREALSYNEQFF	TGTGCCAGCCCTTCCATTAAGCGGGAGGCCCTCTCCTACAATGAGCAGTTCTTC	.	TRBJ2-1	TRBD2	TRBV18
CASRLAGDYNEQFF	TGTGCCAGCAGGCTAGCGGGAGACTACAATGAGCAGTTCTTC	.	TRBJ2-1	TRBD2	TRBV12-3/TRBV12-4
CASSFGQISREQYF	TGTGCCAGCAGTTTCGGACAGATATCTCGCGAGCAGTACTTC	.	TRBJ2-7	.	TRBV12-3/TRBV12-4
CASSVLGGEEAFF	TGTGCCAGCAGTGTACTTGGAGGGGAAGAAGCTTTCTTT	.	TRBJ1-1	.	TRBV12-3/TRBV12-4
CSARDEGGYGYTF	TGCAGTGCTAGAGACGAGGGCGGGTATGGCTACACCTTC	many	TRBJ1-2	.	TRBV20-1
CASSLDPGGPYNEQFF	TGCGCCAGCAGCTTGGATCCAGGGGGCCCCTACAATGAGCAGTTCTTC	few	TRBJ2-1	TRBD1	TRBV5-1
CASSPLGGSQGGYTF	TGTGCCAGCAGCCCTCTTGGGGGGTCCCAAGGAGGCTACACCTTC	many	TRBJ1-2	.	TRBV3-1
CSARRGTNTEAFF	TGCAGTGCTAGGCGGGGAACGAACACTGAAGCTTTCTTT	.	TRBJ1-1	.	TRBV20-1
CASGINFGSYEQYF	TGTGCCAGCGGGATCAATTTCGGATCCTACGAGCAGTACTTC	many	TRBJ2-7	.	TRBV7-8
CSARGVGTGVGYEQYF	TGCAGTGCTAGGGGGGTAGGGACAGGGGTGGGCTACGAGCAGTACTTC	.	TRBJ2-7	TRBD1	TRBV20-1
CASSLSGATDTQYF	TGTGCCAGCAGCTTAAGCGGGGCCACAGATACGCAGTATTTT	.	TRBJ2-3	TRBD2	TRBV7-9
CASSLAVADYEQYF	TGTGCCAGCAGCTTAGCGGTAGCGGACTACGAGCAGTACTTC	few	TRBJ2-7	.	TRBV7-6
CASRYASRGNTGELFF	TGTGCCAGCAGATATGCATCAAGGGGTAACACCGGGGAGCTGTTTTTT	many	TRBJ2-2	.	TRBV6-5
CAWSPGGLAKNIQYF	TGTGCCTGGAGCCCGGGGGGCCTAGCCAAAAACATTCAGTACTTC	.	TRBJ2-4	.	TRBV30
CSAKDRGDYGYTF	TGCAGTGCAAAGGACAGGGGGGATTATGGCTACACCTTC	few	TRBJ1-2	TRBD1	TRBV20-1
CASSFDRNYEQYF	TGTGCCAGCAGTTTCGACAGAAACTACGAGCAGTACTTC	.	TRBJ2-7	.	TRBV28
CASSTTGEAYEQYF	TGCGCCAGCAGCACAACAGGGGAGGCCTACGAGCAGTACTTC	.	TRBJ2-7	.	TRBV5-1
CAWSVRRETQYF	TGTGCCTGGAGTGTACGTAGAGAGACCCAGTACTTC	.	TRBJ2-5	.	TRBV30
CSQGQETQETQYF	TGCAGCCAAGGACAGGAGACGCAAGAGACCCAGTACTTC	.	TRBJ2-5	TRBD1	TRBV29-1
CSARVAGGNTEAFF	TGCAGTGCTAGAGTAGCTGGGGGCAACACTGAAGCTTTCTTT	.	TRBJ1-1	.	TRBV20-1
CAISESTGGRGNTEAFF	TGTGCCATCAGTGAGTCCACAGGTGGTAGGGGGAACACTGAAGCTTTCTTT	.	TRBJ1-1	.	TRBV10-3
CASSYSQGLTQPQHF	TGTGCCAGCAGTTACAGCCAGGGGCTGACTCAGCCCCAGCATTTT	.	TRBJ1-5	.	TRBV6-5
CASSSGSPYEQYF	TGTGCCAGCAGTTCAGGCTCCCCCTACGAGCAGTACTTC	.	TRBJ2-7	.	TRBV28
CSVGGLSNEQFF	TGCAGCGTTGGGGGACTGTCGAATGAGCAGTTCTTC	many	TRBJ2-1	.	TRBV29-1
CSAKPGQGPHANTGELFF	TGCAGCGCCAAACCGGGACAGGGACCCCACGCGAACACCGGGGAGCTGTTTTTT	.	TRBJ2-2	TRBD1	TRBV29-1
CASSLGNLGGELFF	TGTGCCAGCAGCTTAGGGAACTTGGGCGGGGAGCTGTTTTTT	.	TRBJ2-2	.	TRBV7-2
CASSFDRTEAFF	TGTGCCAGCTCATTCGACAGGACTGAAGCTTTCTTT	.	TRBJ1-1	.	TRBV18
CASSLVERGSTDTQYF	TGCGCCAGCAGCTTGGTTGAGCGGGGGTCCACAGATACGCAGTATTTT	.	TRBJ2-3	TRBD2	TRBV5-1
CASSETSGRNYNEQFF	TGTGCCAGCAGTGAGACTAGCGGGAGAAACTACAATGAGCAGTTCTTC	few	TRBJ2-1	TRBD2	TRBV25-1
CARSEGQADTQYF	TGTGCCAGATCTGAGGGGCAAGCAGATACGCAGTATTTT	many	TRBJ2-3	.	TRBV7-9
CASSLARMAGTNTGELFF	TGTGCCAGCAGCTTAGCGCGCATGGCCGGGACCAACACCGGGGAGCTGTTTTTT	few	TRBJ2-2	.	TRBV7-2
CSASQGAMANTEAFF	TGCAGTGCTAGTCAGGGGGCGATGGCGAACACTGAAGCTTTCTTT	few	TRBJ1-1	TRBD1	TRBV20-1